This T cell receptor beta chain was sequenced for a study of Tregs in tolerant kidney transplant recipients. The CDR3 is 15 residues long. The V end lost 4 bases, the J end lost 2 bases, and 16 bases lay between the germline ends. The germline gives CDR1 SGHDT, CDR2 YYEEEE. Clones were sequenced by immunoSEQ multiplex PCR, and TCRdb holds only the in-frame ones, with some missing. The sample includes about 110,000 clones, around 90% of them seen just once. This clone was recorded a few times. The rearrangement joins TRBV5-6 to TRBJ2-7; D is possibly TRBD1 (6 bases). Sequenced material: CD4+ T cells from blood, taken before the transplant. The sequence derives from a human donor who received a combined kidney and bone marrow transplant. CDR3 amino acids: CASSPFDRPTYEQYF. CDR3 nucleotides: TGTGCCAGCAGCCCCTTCGACAGGCCCACCTACGAGCAGTACTTC.